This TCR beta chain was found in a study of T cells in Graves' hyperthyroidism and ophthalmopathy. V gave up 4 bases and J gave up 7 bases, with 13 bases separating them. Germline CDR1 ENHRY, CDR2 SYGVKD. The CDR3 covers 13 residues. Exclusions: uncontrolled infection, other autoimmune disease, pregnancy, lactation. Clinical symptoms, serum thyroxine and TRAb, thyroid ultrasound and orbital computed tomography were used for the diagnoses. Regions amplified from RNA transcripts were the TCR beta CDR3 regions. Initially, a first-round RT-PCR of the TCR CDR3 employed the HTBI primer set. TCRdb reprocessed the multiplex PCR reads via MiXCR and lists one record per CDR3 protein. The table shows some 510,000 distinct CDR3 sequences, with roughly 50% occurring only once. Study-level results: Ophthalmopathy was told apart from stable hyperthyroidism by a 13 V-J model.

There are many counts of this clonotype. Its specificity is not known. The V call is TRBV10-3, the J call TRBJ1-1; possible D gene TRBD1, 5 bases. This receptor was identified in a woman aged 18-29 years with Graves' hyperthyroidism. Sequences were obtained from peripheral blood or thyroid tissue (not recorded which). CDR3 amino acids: CAISVSGLSEAFF. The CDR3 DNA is TGTGCCATCAGTGTATCAGGGTTGAGTGAAGCTTTCTTT.